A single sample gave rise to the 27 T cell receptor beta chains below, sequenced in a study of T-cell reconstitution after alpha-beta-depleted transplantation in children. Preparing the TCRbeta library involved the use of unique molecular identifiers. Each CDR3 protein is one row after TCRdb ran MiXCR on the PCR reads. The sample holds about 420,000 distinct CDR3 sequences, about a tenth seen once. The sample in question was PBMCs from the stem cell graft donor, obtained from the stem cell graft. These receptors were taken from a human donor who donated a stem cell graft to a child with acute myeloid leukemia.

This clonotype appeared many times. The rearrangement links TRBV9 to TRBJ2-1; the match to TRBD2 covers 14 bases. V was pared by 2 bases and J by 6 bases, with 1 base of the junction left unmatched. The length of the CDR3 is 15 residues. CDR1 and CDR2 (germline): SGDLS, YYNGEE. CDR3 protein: CASSVGTSGSNEQFF. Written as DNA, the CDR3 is TGTGCCAGCAGCGTGGGGACTAGCGGGAGCAATGAGCAGTTCTTC. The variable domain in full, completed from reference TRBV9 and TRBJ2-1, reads DSGVTQTPKHLITATGQRVTLRCSPRSGDLSVYWYQQSLDQGLQFLIQYYNGEERAKGNILERFSAQQFPDLHSELNLSSLELGDSALYFCASSVGTSGSNEQFFGPGTRLTVL.

The CDR3 DNA sequence: TGTGCCAGCAGCGAAGGTCCCTCTCCCGCAGATACGCAGTATTTT. It is translated as CASSEGPSPADTQYF. The V call is TRBV7-3, the J call TRBJ2-3; no definite D call. V was clipped by 5 bases and J by 4 bases, with 16 bases between them. CDR3 length: 15 residues. In germline, CDR1 is SGHTA, CDR2 FQGTGA.

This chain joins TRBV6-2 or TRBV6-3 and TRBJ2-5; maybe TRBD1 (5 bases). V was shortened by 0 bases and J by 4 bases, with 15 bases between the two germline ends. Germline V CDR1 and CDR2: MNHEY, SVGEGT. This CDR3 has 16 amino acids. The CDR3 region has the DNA TGTGCCAGCAGTTACTCGAAGGGGAAGGTTGGAGAGACCCAGTACTTC. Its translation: CASSYSKGKVGETQYF.

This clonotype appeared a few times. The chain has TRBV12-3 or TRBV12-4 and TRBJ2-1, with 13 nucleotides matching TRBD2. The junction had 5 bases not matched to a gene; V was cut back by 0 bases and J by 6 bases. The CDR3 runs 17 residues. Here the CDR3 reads CASSLAQLAGGRNEQFF. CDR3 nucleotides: TGTGCCAGCAGTTTAGCCCAACTAGCGGGGGGGCGCAATGAGCAGTTCTTC.

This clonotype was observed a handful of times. CDR3 sequence: CSAPGQAYGYTF. CDR3 coding DNA: TGCAGTGCTCCTGGACAGGCATATGGCTACACCTTC. The V call is TRBV20-1, the J call TRBJ1-2; 7 bases are a match to TRBD1. The CDR3 is made up of 12 amino acids. Trimming took 5 bases from V and 5 from J; bases not matched to a gene: 5. Germline assignment: CDR1 DFQATT and CDR2 SNEGSKA (reference sequence).

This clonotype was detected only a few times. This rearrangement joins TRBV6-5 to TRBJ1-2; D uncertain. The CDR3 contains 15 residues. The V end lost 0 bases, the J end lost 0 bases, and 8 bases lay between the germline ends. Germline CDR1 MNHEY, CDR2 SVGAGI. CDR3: CASSYSGKANYGYTF. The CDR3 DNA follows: TGTGCCAGCAGTTACTCGGGGAAAGCTAACTATGGCTACACCTTC.

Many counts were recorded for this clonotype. The CDR3 reads CASSQVVGVYGYTF. The CDR3 DNA reads as TGTGCCAGCAGCCAAGTGGTAGGAGTCTATGGCTACACCTTC. The chain combines TRBV3-1 with TRBJ1-2; D gene unclear. The germline CDR1 and CDR2 sequences are LGHDT and YNNKEL (reference sequence). Trimming shortened V by 1 base and J by 4 bases, and 10 bases separated the two germline ends. The CDR3 sequence is 14 residues long.

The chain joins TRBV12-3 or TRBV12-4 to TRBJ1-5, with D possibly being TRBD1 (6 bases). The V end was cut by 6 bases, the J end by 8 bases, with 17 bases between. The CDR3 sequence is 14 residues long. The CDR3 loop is CASSHRTAKEPQHF. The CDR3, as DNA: TGTGCCAGCAGCCACAGGACAGCCAAGGAGCCCCAGCATTTT.

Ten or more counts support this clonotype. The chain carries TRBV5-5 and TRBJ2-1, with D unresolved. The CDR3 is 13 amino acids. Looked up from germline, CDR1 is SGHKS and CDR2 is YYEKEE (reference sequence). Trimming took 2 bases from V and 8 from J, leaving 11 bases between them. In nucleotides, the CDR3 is TGTGCCAGCAGCTTCGGCCCGGCAGATGAGCAGTTCTTC. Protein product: CASSFGPADEQFF.

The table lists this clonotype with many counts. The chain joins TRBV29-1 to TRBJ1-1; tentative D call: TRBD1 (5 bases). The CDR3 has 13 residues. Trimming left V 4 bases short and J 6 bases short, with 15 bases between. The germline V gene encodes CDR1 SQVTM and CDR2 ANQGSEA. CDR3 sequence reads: CSVVVGGNPEAFF. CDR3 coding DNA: TGCAGCGTTGTCGTGGGGGGAAATCCTGAAGCTTTCTTT.

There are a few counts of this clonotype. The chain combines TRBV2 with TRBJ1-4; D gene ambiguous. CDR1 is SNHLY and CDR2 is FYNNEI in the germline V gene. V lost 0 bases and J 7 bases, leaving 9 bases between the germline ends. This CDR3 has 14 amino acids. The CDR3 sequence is CASSEAGWSEKLFF. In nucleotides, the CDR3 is TGTGCCAGCAGTGAAGCGGGCTGGAGTGAAAAACTGTTTTTT.

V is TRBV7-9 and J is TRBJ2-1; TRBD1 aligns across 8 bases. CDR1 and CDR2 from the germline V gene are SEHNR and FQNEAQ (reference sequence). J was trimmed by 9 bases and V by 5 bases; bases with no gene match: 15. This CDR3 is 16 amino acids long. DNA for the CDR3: TGTGCCAGCAGCAAGAAAGACGACAGGGGAGTCGGTGAGCAGTTCTTC. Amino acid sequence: CASSKKDDRGVGEQFF.

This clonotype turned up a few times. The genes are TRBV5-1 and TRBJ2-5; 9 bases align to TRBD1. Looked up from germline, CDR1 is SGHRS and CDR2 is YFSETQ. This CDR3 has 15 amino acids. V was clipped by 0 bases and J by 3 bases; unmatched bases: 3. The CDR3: CASSLDGTGKETQYF. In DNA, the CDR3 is TGCGCCAGCAGCTTGGACGGGACAGGGAAAGAGACCCAGTACTTC.

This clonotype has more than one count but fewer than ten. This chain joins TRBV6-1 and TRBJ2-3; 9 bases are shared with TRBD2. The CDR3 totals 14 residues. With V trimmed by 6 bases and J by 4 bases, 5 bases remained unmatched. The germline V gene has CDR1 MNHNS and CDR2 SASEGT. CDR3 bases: TGTGCCAGCAGGAATAGCGGGAGTCCAGATACGCAGTATTTT. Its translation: CASRNSGSPDTQYF.

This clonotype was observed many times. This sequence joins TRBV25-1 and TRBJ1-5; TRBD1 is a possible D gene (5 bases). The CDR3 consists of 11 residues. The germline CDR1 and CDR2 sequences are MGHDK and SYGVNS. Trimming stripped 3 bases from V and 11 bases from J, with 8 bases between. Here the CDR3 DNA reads TGTGCCAGCAGTGAGTCAGGGACCCAGCATTTT. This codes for CASSESGTQHF. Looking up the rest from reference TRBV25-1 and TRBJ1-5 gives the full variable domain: EADIYQTPRYLVIGTGKKITLECSQTMGHDKMYWYQQDPGMELHLIHYSYGVNSTEKGDLSSESTVSRIRTEHFPLTLESARPSHTSQYLCASSESGTQHFGDGTRLSIL.

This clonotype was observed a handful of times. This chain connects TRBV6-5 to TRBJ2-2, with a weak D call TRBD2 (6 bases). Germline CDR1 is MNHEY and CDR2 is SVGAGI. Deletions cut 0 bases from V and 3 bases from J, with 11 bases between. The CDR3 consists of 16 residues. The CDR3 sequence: CASSYSMSGHTGELFF. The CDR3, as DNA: TGTGCCAGCAGTTACTCGATGAGCGGGCACACCGGGGAGCTGTTTTTT.

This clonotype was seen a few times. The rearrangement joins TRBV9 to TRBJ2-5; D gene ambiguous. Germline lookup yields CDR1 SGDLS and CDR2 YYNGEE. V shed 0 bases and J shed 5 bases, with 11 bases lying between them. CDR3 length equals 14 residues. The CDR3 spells CASSVAGTAETQYF. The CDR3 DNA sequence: TGTGCCAGCAGCGTAGCAGGAACGGCGGAGACCCAGTACTTC.

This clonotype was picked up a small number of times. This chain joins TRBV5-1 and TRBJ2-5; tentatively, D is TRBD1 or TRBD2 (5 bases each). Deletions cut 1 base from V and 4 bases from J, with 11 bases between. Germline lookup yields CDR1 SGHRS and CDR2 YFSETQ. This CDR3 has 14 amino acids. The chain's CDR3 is CASSLSRGLETQYF. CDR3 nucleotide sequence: TGCGCCAGCAGCTTGTCCCGGGGCTTAGAGACCCAGTACTTC.

As DNA, the CDR3 is TGCAGTGCTAGAACCCAGGGGAGTTGGGCTGAAGCTTTCTTT. It yields the protein CSARTQGSWAEAFF. The chain carries TRBV20-1 and TRBJ1-1; TRBD1 might be the D (6 bases). Per germline, CDR1 DFQATT and CDR2 SNEGSKA (reference sequence). CDR3 length equals 14 residues. Trimming pared 2 bases from V and 6 bases from J, leaving 16 bases between.

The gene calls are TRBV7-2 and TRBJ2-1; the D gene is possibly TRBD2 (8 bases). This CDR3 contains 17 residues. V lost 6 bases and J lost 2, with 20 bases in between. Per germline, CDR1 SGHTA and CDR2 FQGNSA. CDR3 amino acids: CASRPGGQRGTYNEQFF. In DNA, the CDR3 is TGTGCCAGCAGGCCAGGGGGACAGCGGGGGACCTACAATGAGCAGTTCTTC.

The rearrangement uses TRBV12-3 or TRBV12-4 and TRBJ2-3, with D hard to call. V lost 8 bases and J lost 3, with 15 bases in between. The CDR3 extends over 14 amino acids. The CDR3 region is CASDRRLMTDTQYF. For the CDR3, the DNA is TGTGCCAGCGACCGACGGCTAATGACAGATACGCAGTATTTT.

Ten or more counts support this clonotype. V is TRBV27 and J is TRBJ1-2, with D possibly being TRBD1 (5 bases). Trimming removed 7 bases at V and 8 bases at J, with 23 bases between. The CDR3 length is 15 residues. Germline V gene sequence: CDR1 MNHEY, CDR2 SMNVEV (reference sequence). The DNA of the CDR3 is TGTGCCAGCACTCCTCTCGCAGGGTGGGTGGAAGGCTACACCTTC. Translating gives CASTPLAGWVEGYTF.

For the CDR3, the DNA is TGTGCCAGCAGTCCGAGTCATCGGGACACTGAAGCTTTCTTT. Amino acids: CASSPSHRDTEAFF. The chain uses TRBV6-1 and TRBJ1-1; D remains ambiguous. The germline CDR1 and CDR2 sequences are MNHNS and SASEGT. The CDR3 contains 14 residues. Trimming cost V 5 bases and J 3 bases, with 13 bases left between them.

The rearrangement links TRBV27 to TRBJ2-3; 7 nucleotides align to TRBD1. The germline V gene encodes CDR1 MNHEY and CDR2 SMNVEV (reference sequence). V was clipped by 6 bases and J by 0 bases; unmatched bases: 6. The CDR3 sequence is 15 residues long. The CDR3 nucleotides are TGTGCCAGCAGACCCCAGGACAGGAGCACAGATACGCAGTATTTT. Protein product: CASRPQDRSTDTQYF.

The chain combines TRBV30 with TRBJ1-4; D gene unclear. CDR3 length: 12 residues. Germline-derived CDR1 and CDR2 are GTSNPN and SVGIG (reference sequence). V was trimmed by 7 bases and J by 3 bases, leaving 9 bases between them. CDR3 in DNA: TGTGCCTCCCGGCCGTCTAATGAAAAACTGTTTTTT. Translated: CASRPSNEKLFF.

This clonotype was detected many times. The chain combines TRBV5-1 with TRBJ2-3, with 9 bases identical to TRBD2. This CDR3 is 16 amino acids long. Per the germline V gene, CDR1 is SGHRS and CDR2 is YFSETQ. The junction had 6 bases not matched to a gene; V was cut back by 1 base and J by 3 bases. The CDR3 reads CASSLRAGGQTDTQYF. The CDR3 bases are TGCGCCAGCAGCTTGCGCGCGGGAGGGCAGACAGATACGCAGTATTTT. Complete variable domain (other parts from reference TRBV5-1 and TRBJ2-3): KAGVTQTPRYLIKTRGQQVTLSCSPISGHRSVSWYQQTPGQGLQFLFEYFSETQRNKGNFPGRFSGRQFSNSRSEMNVSTLELGDSALYLCASSLRAGGQTDTQYFGPGTRLTVL.

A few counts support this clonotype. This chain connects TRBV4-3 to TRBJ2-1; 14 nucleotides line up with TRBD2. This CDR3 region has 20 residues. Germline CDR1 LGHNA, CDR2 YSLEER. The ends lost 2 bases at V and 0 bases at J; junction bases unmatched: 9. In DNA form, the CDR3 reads TGCGCCAGCAGCCAACCCCCCGGGACTAGCGGGAGAGGCTCCTACAATGAGCAGTTCTTC. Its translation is CASSQPPGTSGRGSYNEQFF.